These T cell receptor beta chains were read from a single sample in a study of OX40 agonist ivuxolimab in advanced cancers. TCRdb's copy holds only in-frame clones and misses some; the assay was immunoSEQ multiplex PCR. This repertoire shows 35,000 or so clones, around 77% found once; its top ten account for around a fifth. The sequences come from CD4+ or CD8+ T cells sorted from blood, collected in a trial of the OX40 agonist ivuxolimab. The receptors come from an adult with an advanced solid tumor such as melanoma, head and neck, liver or kidney cancer. Each CDR3 is given with its conserved first and last residue. Each record gives: J gene, clone size, V gene, D gene, CDR3 DNA, CDR3 protein. D genes are given only for firm matches. Clone sizes are given selectively: once, few, many, or a class where the clone is expanded.

J gene: TRBJ2-7; clone size: -; V gene: TRBV7-9; D gene: -; CDR3 DNA: TGTGCCAGCAGCCGCGGGGCCCCCTCTGACGAGCAGTACTTC; CDR3 protein: CASSRGAPSDEQYF
J gene: TRBJ2-1; clone size: -; V gene: TRBV29-1; D gene: TRBD1; CDR3 DNA: TGCAGCGTTGATGGTCTGACAGGGATGGACTACAATGAGCAGTTCTTC; CDR3 protein: CSVDGLTGMDYNEQFF
J gene: TRBJ2-5; clone size: -; V gene: TRBV28; D gene: TRBD2; CDR3 DNA: TGTGCCAGCAGTCCCCTCGGACTAGCGGGGGGTGAGACCCAGTACTTC; CDR3 protein: CASSPLGLAGGETQYF
J gene: TRBJ2-5; clone size: few; V gene: TRBV11-1; D gene: -; CDR3 DNA: TGTGCCAGCAGCTATGCCGCCTCCCAAGAGACCCAGTACTTC; CDR3 protein: CASSYAASQETQYF
J gene: TRBJ2-7; clone size: -; V gene: TRBV4-1; D gene: -; CDR3 DNA: TGCGCCAGCAGCCAAGGCAGTCACGAGCAGTACTTC; CDR3 protein: CASSQGSHEQYF
J gene: TRBJ2-1; clone size: -; V gene: TRBV29-1; D gene: -; CDR3 DNA: TGCAGCGTTGAGTCCAATGAGCAGTTCTTC; CDR3 protein: CSVESNEQFF
J gene: TRBJ1-1; clone size: many; V gene: TRBV28; D gene: TRBD1; CDR3 DNA: TGTGCCAGCAGACCTGACAGGGGTGCTGAAGCTTTCTTT; CDR3 protein: CASRPDRGAEAFF
J gene: TRBJ2-2; clone size: once; V gene: TRBV28; D gene: -; CDR3 DNA: TGTGCCAGCAGCGACTCTAGCGCTTACACCGGGGAGCTGTTTTTT; CDR3 protein: CASSDSSAYTGELFF
J gene: TRBJ2-7; clone size: -; V gene: TRBV10-3; D gene: TRBD2; CDR3 DNA: TGTGCCATTAGCGGGAGGGACTACGAGCAGTACTTC; CDR3 protein: CAISGRDYEQYF
J gene: TRBJ2-7; clone size: -; V gene: TRBV7-8; D gene: -; CDR3 DNA: TGTGCCAGCAGCTTCTCAGCTGGGGGCTGGGAGCAGTACTTC; CDR3 protein: CASSFSAGGWEQYF
J gene: TRBJ2-5; clone size: -; V gene: TRBV27; D gene: -; CDR3 DNA: TGTGCCAGCAGTTTATTTCTTGGGGAGAGGGAGACCCAGTACTTC; CDR3 protein: CASSLFLGERETQYF
J gene: TRBJ2-1; clone size: few; V gene: TRBV27; D gene: TRBD2; CDR3 DNA: TGTGCCAGCAGTTGGGGGACTAGCGGGGGTCCCAATGAGCAGTTCTTC; CDR3 protein: CASSWGTSGGPNEQFF
J gene: TRBJ2-7; clone size: -; V gene: TRBV4-3; D gene: -; CDR3 DNA: TGCGCCAGCAGCCAAGACTATGACTTCTCCGAAAAAGGGCCAAGAGGCGAGCAGTACTTC; CDR3 protein: CASSQDYDFSEKGPRGEQYF
J gene: TRBJ1-1; clone size: -; V gene: TRBV5-5; D gene: TRBD1; CDR3 DNA: TGTGCCAGCACCTTGTGGACAGGGGAAGAAGCTTTCTTT; CDR3 protein: CASTLWTGEEAFF
J gene: TRBJ1-5; clone size: -; V gene: TRBV6-1; D gene: -; CDR3 DNA: TGTGCCAGCAGTGAAGACGAGGGGGTTAGGCAGCCCCAGCATTTT; CDR3 protein: CASSEDEGVRQPQHF
J gene: TRBJ2-5; clone size: -; V gene: TRBV28; D gene: -; CDR3 DNA: TGTGCCAGCAGTCCGGGGGGCGGGGAGACCCAGTACTTC; CDR3 protein: CASSPGGGETQYF
J gene: TRBJ1-5; clone size: -; V gene: TRBV28; D gene: -; CDR3 DNA: TGTGCCAGCAGTTTATTACGCAACAATCAGCCCCAGCATTTT; CDR3 protein: CASSLLRNNQPQHF
J gene: TRBJ2-3; clone size: -; V gene: TRBV4-1; D gene: -; CDR3 DNA: TGCGCCAGCAGCCAAGATAATATGGGCATGGGGGATACGCAGTATTTT; CDR3 protein: CASSQDNMGMGDTQYF
J gene: TRBJ2-7; clone size: -; V gene: TRBV13; D gene: TRBD1; CDR3 DNA: TGTGCCAGCAGACCTCCGGACAGGGCCCCCTACGAGCAGTACTTC; CDR3 protein: CASRPPDRAPYEQYF
J gene: TRBJ2-1; clone size: once; V gene: TRBV27; D gene: -; CDR3 DNA: TGTGCCAGCAGTTATCGAGGGGGCTACAATGAGCAGTTCTTC; CDR3 protein: CASSYRGGYNEQFF
J gene: TRBJ2-7; clone size: -; V gene: TRBV6-6; D gene: -; CDR3 DNA: TGTGCCAGCAGTTACTCCCGGGACAAGGGGTCCTACGAGCAGTACTTC; CDR3 protein: CASSYSRDKGSYEQYF
J gene: TRBJ1-4; clone size: medium-sized; V gene: TRBV15; D gene: TRBD1; CDR3 DNA: TGTGCCACCAGCAGAGATGGGCAGGGGGCGGATGAAAAACTGTTTTTT; CDR3 protein: CATSRDGQGADEKLFF
J gene: TRBJ2-2; clone size: once; V gene: TRBV7-9; D gene: TRBD1; CDR3 DNA: TGTGCCAGCAGCTCCCTACAGGGGGAGGTGGGGGAGCTGTTTTTT; CDR3 protein: CASSSLQGEVGELFF
J gene: TRBJ1-3; clone size: -; V gene: TRBV27; D gene: -; CDR3 DNA: TGTGCCAGCAGCCCCCTGGGGGGGACCGGGAACACCATATATTTT; CDR3 protein: CASSPLGGTGNTIYF
J gene: TRBJ1-5; clone size: -; V gene: TRBV28; D gene: -; CDR3 DNA: TGCGCCAGCAGTTCCGGACTAAATCAGCCCCAGCATTTT; CDR3 protein: CASSSGLNQPQHF
J gene: TRBJ2-5; clone size: -; V gene: TRBV29-1; D gene: TRBD2; CDR3 DNA: TGCAGCGTTGGACTAGCGGGGGTTCAAGAGACCCAGTACTTC; CDR3 protein: CSVGLAGVQETQYF
J gene: TRBJ1-2; clone size: -; V gene: TRBV5-4; D gene: -; CDR3 DNA: TGTGCCAGCAGCTTGGAGGCGGGCGACTATGGCTACACCTTC; CDR3 protein: CASSLEAGDYGYTF
J gene: TRBJ2-7; clone size: -; V gene: TRBV7-9; D gene: -; CDR3 DNA: TGTGCCAGCAGCTTAGATACAGCAAACTACGAGCAGTACTTC; CDR3 protein: CASSLDTANYEQYF
J gene: TRBJ2-7; clone size: -; V gene: TRBV7-6; D gene: TRBD1; CDR3 DNA: TGTGCCAGCAGCTTGCTGGGACAGAGCTACGAGCAGTACTTC; CDR3 protein: CASSLLGQSYEQYF
J gene: TRBJ2-3; clone size: -; V gene: TRBV4-2; D gene: TRBD2; CDR3 DNA: TGTGCCAGCAGCCAAGGGCTAGCGGGAGCTGGGGGAGATACGCAGTATTTT; CDR3 protein: CASSQGLAGAGGDTQYF
J gene: TRBJ2-5; clone size: -; V gene: TRBV4-1; D gene: -; CDR3 DNA: TGCGCCAGCAGCCAAGGGGCAGGGGGGCGAGAGACCCAGTACTTC; CDR3 protein: CASSQGAGGRETQYF
J gene: TRBJ2-3; clone size: -; V gene: TRBV28; D gene: TRBD1; CDR3 DNA: TGTGCCAGCAGGGGGACAGGGGCAGATACGCAGTATTTT; CDR3 protein: CASRGTGADTQYF
J gene: TRBJ2-1; clone size: -; V gene: TRBV7-9; D gene: -; CDR3 DNA: TGTGCCAGCAGCTCCTACATCGACTCCTACAATGAGCAGTTCTTC; CDR3 protein: CASSSYIDSYNEQFF
J gene: TRBJ2-7; clone size: -; V gene: TRBV6-1; D gene: TRBD1; CDR3 DNA: TGTGCCAGCAGTGAAGAGTCAGGGGGCTCCTACGAGCAGTACTTC; CDR3 protein: CASSEESGGSYEQYF
J gene: TRBJ2-7; clone size: -; V gene: TRBV6-6; D gene: -; CDR3 DNA: TGTGCCAGCAGTTACGGAGTCAACTACGAGCAGTACTTC; CDR3 protein: CASSYGVNYEQYF
J gene: TRBJ2-3; clone size: -; V gene: TRBV5-4; D gene: -; CDR3 DNA: TGTGCCAGCAGCGGGGGCGGGGCTACGAATTACCCGGCAGATACGCAGTATTTT; CDR3 protein: CASSGGGATNYPADTQYF
J gene: TRBJ2-1; clone size: -; V gene: TRBV7-8; D gene: -; CDR3 DNA: TGTGCCAGCAGCGCACCCGGGACAGGGCCAGTGACTAGCGATGGTGAGCAGTTCTTC; CDR3 protein: CASSAPGTGPVTSDGEQFF
J gene: TRBJ2-5; clone size: -; V gene: TRBV15; D gene: TRBD2; CDR3 DNA: TGTGCCACCAGCAGAGATCGAACTAGCGGAGAGACCCAGTACTTC; CDR3 protein: CATSRDRTSGETQYF
J gene: TRBJ1-2; clone size: -; V gene: TRBV4-1; D gene: -; CDR3 DNA: TGCGCCAGCAGCCCGAGACAAGGGACCGGTTATGGCTACACCTTC; CDR3 protein: CASSPRQGTGYGYTF
J gene: TRBJ1-2; clone size: -; V gene: TRBV4-1; D gene: -; CDR3 DNA: TGCGCCAGCAGCCAGAAGGACAGTAACTATGGCTACACCTTC; CDR3 protein: CASSQKDSNYGYTF
J gene: TRBJ1-4; clone size: -; V gene: TRBV23-1; D gene: TRBD1; CDR3 DNA: TGCGCCAGCAGATCAGGGGGGGCTTGTGAAAAACTGTTTTTT; CDR3 protein: CASRSGGACEKLFF
J gene: TRBJ2-5; clone size: -; V gene: TRBV7-9; D gene: -; CDR3 DNA: TGTGCCAGCAGGGGGCCCGAGACCCAGTACTTC; CDR3 protein: CASRGPETQYF
J gene: TRBJ2-5; clone size: once; V gene: TRBV5-1; D gene: TRBD2; CDR3 DNA: TGCGCCAGCAGCTCGCTAGCGGGAGGTAAAGAGACCCAGTACTTC; CDR3 protein: CASSSLAGGKETQYF
J gene: TRBJ1-1; clone size: -; V gene: TRBV7-8; D gene: TRBD1; CDR3 DNA: TGTGCCAGCAGCTTAGGACAGGGGATAGCTTTCTTT; CDR3 protein: CASSLGQGIAFF
J gene: TRBJ1-6; clone size: -; V gene: TRBV6-6; D gene: -; CDR3 DNA: TGTGCCAGCAGTGCTCTGGGGGATGGGTATAATTCACCCCTCCACTTT; CDR3 protein: CASSALGDGYNSPLHF
J gene: TRBJ1-2; clone size: few; V gene: TRBV9; D gene: -; CDR3 DNA: TGTGCCAGCAGCCCCTCGGGAGAGAGTTTCTATGGCTACACCTTC; CDR3 protein: CASSPSGESFYGYTF
J gene: TRBJ2-7; clone size: -; V gene: TRBV28; D gene: -; CDR3 DNA: TGTGCCAGCAGTTTGGGGGGGGCTAGCGAGCAGTACTTC; CDR3 protein: CASSLGGASEQYF
J gene: TRBJ2-1; clone size: -; V gene: TRBV28; D gene: TRBD2; CDR3 DNA: TGTGCCAGCAAGCTAGCGGGAGATGACTACAATGAGCAGTTCTTC; CDR3 protein: CASKLAGDDYNEQFF
J gene: TRBJ2-7; clone size: few; V gene: TRBV21-1; D gene: -; CDR3 DNA: TGTGCCAGCAACCCGGTAAGGACCTCCTACGAGCAGTACTTC; CDR3 protein: CASNPVRTSYEQYF
J gene: TRBJ1-1; clone size: -; V gene: TRBV5-4; D gene: -; CDR3 DNA: TGTGCCAGCAGCACCGGGACATTGAACACTGAAGCTTTCTTT; CDR3 protein: CASSTGTLNTEAFF
J gene: TRBJ1-2; clone size: -; V gene: TRBV29-1; D gene: TRBD1; CDR3 DNA: TGCAGCGTTGAAGTTCGCGGGACAGGGGTTGCCTATGGCTACACCTTC; CDR3 protein: CSVEVRGTGVAYGYTF